The source of this T cell receptor beta chain is a study of CD8 T cells in ankylosing spondylitis. Broader study findings: Seemingly characteristic of ankylosing spondylitis blood was a TCR beta motif consisting of fewer than 10 highly homologous variants.

TCRdb recomputed calls from the 5' RACE reads with MiXCR, one row per CDR3 protein. Of around 25,000 distinct CDR3 sequences listed, over 10% were seen once; the top ten hold 35%. This clonotype showed up many times. Its antigen is currently unknown. Trimming took 0 bases from V and 4 from J, leaving 16 bases between them. The CDR3 has 16 amino acids. CDR1 DFQATT and CDR2 SNEGSKA come from the germline V gene (reference sequence). This sequence originates from a male donor with ankylosing spondylitis or in good health (not recorded which). V usage is TRBV20-1 and J usage is TRBJ2-1, with D tentatively TRBD1 or TRBD2 (7 bases each). Sample: blood. The CDR3 DNA reads TGCAGTGCTAGAGATGCCAGGGGGAGGGGATACAATGAGCAGTTCTTC. This encodes CSARDARGRGYNEQFF.